The T cell receptor beta chain under discussion was sequenced for a study of T cells after yellow fever vaccination. Germline V CDR1 and CDR2: SGHNT, YYREEE (reference sequence). V lost 0 bases, J lost 8 bases, and 12 bases lay in between. The CDR3 is made up of 14 amino acids. The table lists this clonotype with many counts. Each CDR3 protein gets one entry after TCRdb re-called the 5' RACE reads with MiXCR. The table lists 400,000 or so distinct CDR3 sequences, 6% to 8% of them singletons. The rearrangement joins TRBV5-4 to TRBJ2-1; D is undetermined. The clonotype was recovered from a man younger than 45 who received the YFV17D yellow fever vaccine. The source was PBMCs, collected 5 days after the yellow fever booster vaccination. CDR3 sequence (DNA): TGTGCCAGCAGCTTGGGGGCTGATGTTCATGAGCAGTTCTTC. It translates to CASSLGADVHEQFF.